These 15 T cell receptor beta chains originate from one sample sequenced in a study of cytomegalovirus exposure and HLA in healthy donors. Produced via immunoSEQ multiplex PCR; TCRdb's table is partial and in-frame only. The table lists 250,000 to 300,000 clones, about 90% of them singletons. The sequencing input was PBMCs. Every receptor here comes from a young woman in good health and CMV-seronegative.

CDR3 loop: CASSLVGTANEKLFF. The CDR3 nucleotides are TGTGCCAGCAGCTTAGTTGGGACAGCTAATGAAAAACTGTTTTTT. The V call is TRBV7-4, the J call TRBJ1-4; 7 bases map to TRBD1. Germline V gene lookup returns CDR1 SGHVT and CDR2 SQSDAQ. V lost 1 base, J lost 3 bases, and 2 bases stayed unmatched. CDR3 size: 15 residues.

The CDR3 spells CASSEQGANNSPLHF. CDR3 DNA sequence: TGTGCCAGCAGCGAACAGGGGGCGAATAATTCACCCCTCCACTTT. This rearrangement joins TRBV7-9 to TRBJ1-6; the match to TRBD1 covers 9 bases. Germline CDR1 reads SEHNR; CDR2 reads FQNEAQ (reference sequence). V lost 5 bases and J lost 5; bases outside the gene matches: 4. This CDR3 spans 15 amino acids.

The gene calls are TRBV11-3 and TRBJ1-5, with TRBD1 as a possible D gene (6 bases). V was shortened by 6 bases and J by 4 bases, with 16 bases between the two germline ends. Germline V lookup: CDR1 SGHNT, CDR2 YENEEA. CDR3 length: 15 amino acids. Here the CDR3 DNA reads TGTGCCAGCAGACCCTCCGGGACAACGAATCAGCCCCAGCATTTT. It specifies CASRPSGTTNQPQHF.

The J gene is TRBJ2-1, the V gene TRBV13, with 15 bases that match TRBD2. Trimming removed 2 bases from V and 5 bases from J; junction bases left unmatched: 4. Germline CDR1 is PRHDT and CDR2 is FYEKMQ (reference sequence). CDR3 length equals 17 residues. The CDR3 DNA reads TGTGCCAGCAGCTTATTCCGGACTAGCGGGGGGGACAATGAGCAGTTCTTC. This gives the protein CASSLFRTSGGDNEQFF.

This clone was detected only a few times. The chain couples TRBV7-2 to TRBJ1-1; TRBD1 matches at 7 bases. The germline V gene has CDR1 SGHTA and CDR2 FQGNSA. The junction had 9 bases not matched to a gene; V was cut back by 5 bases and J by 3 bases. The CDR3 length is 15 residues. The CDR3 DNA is TGTGCCAGCAGCCCTTTTAGGGGGCCCGACACTGAAGCTTTCTTT. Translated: CASSPFRGPDTEAFF.

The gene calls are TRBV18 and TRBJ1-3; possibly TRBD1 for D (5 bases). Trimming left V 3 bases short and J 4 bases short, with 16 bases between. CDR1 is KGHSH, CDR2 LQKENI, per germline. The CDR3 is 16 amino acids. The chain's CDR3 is CASSPEQVHSGNTIYF. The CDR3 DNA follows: TGTGCCAGCTCACCGGAACAGGTTCACTCCGGAAACACCATATATTTT.

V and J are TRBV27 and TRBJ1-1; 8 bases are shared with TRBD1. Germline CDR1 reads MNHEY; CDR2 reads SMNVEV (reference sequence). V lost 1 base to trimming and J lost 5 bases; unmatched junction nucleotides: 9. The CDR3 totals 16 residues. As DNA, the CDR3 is TGTGCCAGCAGTTTATTTGGCAGACAGGGGAGGACTGAAGCTTTCTTT. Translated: CASSLFGRQGRTEAFF.

In DNA, the CDR3 is TGTGCCAGCAGTGTAGGCAGGGCCGCAAGCTCCTACGAGCAGTACTTC. It encodes CASSVGRAASSYEQYF. This chain uses TRBV6-1 with TRBJ2-7, with a weak D call TRBD1 (5 bases). CDR1 is MNHNS and CDR2 is SASEGT in the germline V gene. The CDR3 sequence is 16 residues long. V lost 4 bases to trimming and J lost 0 bases, with 16 bases between them.

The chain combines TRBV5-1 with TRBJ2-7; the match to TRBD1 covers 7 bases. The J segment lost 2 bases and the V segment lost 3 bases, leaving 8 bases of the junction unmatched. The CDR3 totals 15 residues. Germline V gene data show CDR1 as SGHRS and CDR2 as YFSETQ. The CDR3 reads CASSSGQDRTYEQYF. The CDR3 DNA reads TGCGCCAGCAGCTCTGGACAGGACCGGACCTACGAGCAGTACTTC.

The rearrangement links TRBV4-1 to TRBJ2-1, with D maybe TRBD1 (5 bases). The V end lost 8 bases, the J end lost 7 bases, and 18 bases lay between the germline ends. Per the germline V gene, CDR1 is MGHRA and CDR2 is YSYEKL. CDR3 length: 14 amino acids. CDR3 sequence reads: CASGAGQETNEQFF. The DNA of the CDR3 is TGCGCCAGCGGGGCAGGGCAGGAGACTAATGAGCAGTTCTTC.

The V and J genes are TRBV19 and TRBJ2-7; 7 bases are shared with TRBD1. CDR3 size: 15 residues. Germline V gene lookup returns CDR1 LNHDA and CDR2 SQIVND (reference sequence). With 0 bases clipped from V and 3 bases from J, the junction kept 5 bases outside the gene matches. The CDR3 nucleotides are TGTGCCAGTAGTATAGATCGAAACAGGGGCTACGAGCAGTACTTC. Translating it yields CASSIDRNRGYEQYF.

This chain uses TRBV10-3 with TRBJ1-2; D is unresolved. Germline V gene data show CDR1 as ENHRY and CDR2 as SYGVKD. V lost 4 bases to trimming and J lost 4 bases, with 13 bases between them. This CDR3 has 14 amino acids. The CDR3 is CAISVYLSVYGYTF. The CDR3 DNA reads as TGTGCCATCAGTGTGTACCTCTCGGTCTATGGCTACACCTTC.

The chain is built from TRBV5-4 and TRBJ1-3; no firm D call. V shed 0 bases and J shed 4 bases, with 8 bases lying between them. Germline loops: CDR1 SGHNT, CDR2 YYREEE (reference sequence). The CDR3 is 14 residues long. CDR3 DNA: TGTGCCAGCAGCTTGGCGGGGTTGGGAAACACCATATATTTT. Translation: CASSLAGLGNTIYF.

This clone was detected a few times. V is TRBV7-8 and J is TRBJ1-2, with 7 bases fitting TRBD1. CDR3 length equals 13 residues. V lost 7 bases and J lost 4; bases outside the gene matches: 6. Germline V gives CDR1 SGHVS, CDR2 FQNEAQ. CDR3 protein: CASTRQGGYGYTF. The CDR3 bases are TGTGCCAGCACCCGACAGGGCGGCTATGGCTACACCTTC.

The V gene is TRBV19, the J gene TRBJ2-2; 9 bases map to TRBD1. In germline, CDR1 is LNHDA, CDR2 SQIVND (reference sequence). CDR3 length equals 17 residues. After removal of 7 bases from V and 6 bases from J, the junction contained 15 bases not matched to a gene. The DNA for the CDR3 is TGTGCCAGTACCTTCTCTAGAGGGACAGGGAATTCCGGGGAGCTGTTTTTT. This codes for CASTFSRGTGNSGELFF.